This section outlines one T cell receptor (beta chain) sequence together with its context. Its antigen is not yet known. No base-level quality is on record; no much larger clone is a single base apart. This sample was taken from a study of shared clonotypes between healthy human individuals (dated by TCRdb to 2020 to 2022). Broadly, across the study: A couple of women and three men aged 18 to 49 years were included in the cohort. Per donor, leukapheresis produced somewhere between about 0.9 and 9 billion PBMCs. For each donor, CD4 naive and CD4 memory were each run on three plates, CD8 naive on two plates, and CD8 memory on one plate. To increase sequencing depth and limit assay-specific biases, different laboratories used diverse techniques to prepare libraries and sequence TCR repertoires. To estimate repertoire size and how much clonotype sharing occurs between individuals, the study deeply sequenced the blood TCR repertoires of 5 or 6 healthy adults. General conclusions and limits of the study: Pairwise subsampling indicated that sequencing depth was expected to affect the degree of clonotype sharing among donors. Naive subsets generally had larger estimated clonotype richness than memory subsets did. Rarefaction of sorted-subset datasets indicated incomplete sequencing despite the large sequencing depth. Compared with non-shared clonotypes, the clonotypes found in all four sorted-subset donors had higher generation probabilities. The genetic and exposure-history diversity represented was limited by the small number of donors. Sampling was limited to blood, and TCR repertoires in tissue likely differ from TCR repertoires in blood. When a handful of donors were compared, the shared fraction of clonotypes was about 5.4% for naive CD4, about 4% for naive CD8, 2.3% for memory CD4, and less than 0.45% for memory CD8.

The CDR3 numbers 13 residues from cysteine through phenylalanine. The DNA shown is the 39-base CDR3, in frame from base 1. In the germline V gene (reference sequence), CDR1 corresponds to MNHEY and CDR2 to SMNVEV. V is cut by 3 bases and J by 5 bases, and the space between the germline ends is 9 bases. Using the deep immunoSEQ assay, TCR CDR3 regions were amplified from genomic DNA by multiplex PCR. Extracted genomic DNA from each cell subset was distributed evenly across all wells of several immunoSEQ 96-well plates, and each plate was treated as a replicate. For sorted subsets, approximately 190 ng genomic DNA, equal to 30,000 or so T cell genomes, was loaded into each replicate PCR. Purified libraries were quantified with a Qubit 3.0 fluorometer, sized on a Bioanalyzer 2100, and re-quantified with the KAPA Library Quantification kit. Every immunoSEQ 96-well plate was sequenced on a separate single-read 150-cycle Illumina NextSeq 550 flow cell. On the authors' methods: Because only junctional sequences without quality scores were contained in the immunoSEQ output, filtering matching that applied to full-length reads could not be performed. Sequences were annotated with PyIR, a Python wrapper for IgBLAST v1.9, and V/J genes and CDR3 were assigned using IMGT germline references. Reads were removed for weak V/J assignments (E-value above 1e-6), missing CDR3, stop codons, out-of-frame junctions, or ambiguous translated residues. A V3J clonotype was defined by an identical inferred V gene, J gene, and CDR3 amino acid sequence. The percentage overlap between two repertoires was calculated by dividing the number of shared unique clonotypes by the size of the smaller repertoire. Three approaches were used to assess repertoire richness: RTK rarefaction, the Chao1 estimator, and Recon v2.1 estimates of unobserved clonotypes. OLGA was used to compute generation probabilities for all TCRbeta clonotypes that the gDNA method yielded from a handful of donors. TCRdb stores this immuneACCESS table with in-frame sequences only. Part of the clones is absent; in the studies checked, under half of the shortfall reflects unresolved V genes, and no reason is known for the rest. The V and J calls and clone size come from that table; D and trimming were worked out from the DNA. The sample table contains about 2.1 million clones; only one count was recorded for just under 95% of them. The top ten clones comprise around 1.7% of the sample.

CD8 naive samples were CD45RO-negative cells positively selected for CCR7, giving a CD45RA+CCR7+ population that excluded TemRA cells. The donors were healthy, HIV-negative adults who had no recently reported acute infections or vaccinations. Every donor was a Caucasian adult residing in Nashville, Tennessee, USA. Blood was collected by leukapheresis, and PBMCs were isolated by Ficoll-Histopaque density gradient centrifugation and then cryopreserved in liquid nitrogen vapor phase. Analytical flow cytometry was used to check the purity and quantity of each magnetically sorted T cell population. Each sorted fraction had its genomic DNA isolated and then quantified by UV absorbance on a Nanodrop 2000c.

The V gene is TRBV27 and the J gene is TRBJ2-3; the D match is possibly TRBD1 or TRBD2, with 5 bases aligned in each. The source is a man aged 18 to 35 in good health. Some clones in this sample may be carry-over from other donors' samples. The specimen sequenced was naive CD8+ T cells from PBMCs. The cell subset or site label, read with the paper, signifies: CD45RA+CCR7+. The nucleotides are TGTGCCAGCAGTTTTGGGGGAATAGATACGCAGTATTTT. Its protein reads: CASSFGGIDTQYF.